One and the same sample provided the 8 T cell receptor beta chains below, sequenced in a study of OX40 agonist ivuxolimab in advanced cancers. Assay used: immunoSEQ multiplex PCR; TCRdb lists only in-frame clones, some missing. Of 20,000 to 25,000 clones in the sample, 65% to 80% were seen once. The starting material was CD4+ or CD8+ T cells sorted from blood, obtained in a trial of the OX40 agonist ivuxolimab. These receptor sequences come from an adult with an advanced solid tumor such as melanoma, head and neck, liver or kidney cancer.

The rearrangement uses TRBV5-1 and TRBJ2-5; D perhaps matches TRBD1 (7 bases). Trimming left V 2 bases short and J 2 bases short, with 10 bases between. CDR1 and CDR2 from the germline V gene are SGHRS and YFSETQ. This CDR3 region has 14 residues. The CDR3 reads CASSFGGQQETQYF. CDR3 sequence (DNA): TGCGCCAGCAGCTTCGGGGGACAGCAAGAGACCCAGTACTTC.

This rearrangement joins TRBV6-5 to TRBJ1-2, with TRBD1 matching 7 bases. The CDR3 length is 15 residues. Trimming at V came to 6 bases and at J to 1 base, leaving 8 bases not matched to a gene. CDR1 is MNHEY and CDR2 is SVGAGI in the germline V gene. The DNA for the CDR3 is TGTGCCAGCAGAAATCCAGGGGGGAATAACTATGGCTACACCTTC. It is translated as CASRNPGGNNYGYTF.

The table lists this clone with a count of one. This sequence joins TRBV5-1 and TRBJ1-6; D gene ambiguous. Germline V gene sequence: CDR1 SGHRS, CDR2 YFSETQ. The CDR3 contains 15 residues. Trimming took off 4 bases at V and 7 bases at J, with 15 bases between the two ends. CDR3 sequence (DNA): TGCGCCAGCAGCCCCGTCGGGGAACGAAATTCACCCCTCCACTTT. Amino acid sequence: CASSPVGERNSPLHF.

The chain employs TRBV7-9 and TRBJ2-5; D gene unclear. Germline CDR1 reads SEHNR; CDR2 reads FQNEAQ (reference sequence). This CDR3 is 12 amino acids long. Trimming pared 2 bases from V and 2 bases from J, leaving 3 bases between. This CDR3 reads CASSLRQETQYF. CDR3 nucleotide sequence: TGTGCCAGCAGCTTAAGGCAAGAGACCCAGTACTTC.

V is TRBV6-5 and J is TRBJ1-2; 7 nucleotides match TRBD1. The junction had 5 bases not matched to a gene; V was cut back by 2 bases and J by 8 bases. Germline loops: CDR1 MNHEY, CDR2 SVGAGI. The CDR3 runs 13 residues. CDR3 coding DNA: TGTGCCAGCAGTTACCTCACAGGGGAGGGCTACACCTTC. Translating gives CASSYLTGEGYTF.

The CDR3 nucleotides read TGTGCCAGCAGCTTTTACACAGATACGCAGTATTTT. Translating it yields CASSFYTDTQYF. The V call is TRBV7-2, the J call TRBJ2-3; D remains unclear. The V and J ends lost 3 bases and 2 bases respectively, with 3 bases between them. The CDR3 extends over 12 amino acids. In germline, CDR1 is SGHTA, CDR2 FQGNSA.

This clone turned up a few times. The chain couples TRBV2 to TRBJ1-2; D is unclear. Germline CDR1 reads SNHLY; CDR2 reads FYNNEI. Trimming left V 4 bases short and J 0 bases short, with 6 bases between. The CDR3 runs 13 residues. CDR3 sequence reads: CASSARANYGYTF. The DNA of the CDR3 is TGTGCCAGCAGTGCACGGGCTAACTATGGCTACACCTTC.

This clone was observed a handful of times. The rearrangement joins TRBV6-1 to TRBJ2-7; TRBD2 aligns across 7 bases. The CDR3 is 15 residues long. The germline gives CDR1 MNHNS, CDR2 SASEGT. After removal of 7 bases from V and 3 bases from J, the junction contained 12 bases not matched to a gene. CDR3 region: CASNPWGGSVYEQYF. As DNA, the CDR3 is TGTGCCAGCAACCCTTGGGGGGGGTCCGTCTACGAGCAGTACTTC.